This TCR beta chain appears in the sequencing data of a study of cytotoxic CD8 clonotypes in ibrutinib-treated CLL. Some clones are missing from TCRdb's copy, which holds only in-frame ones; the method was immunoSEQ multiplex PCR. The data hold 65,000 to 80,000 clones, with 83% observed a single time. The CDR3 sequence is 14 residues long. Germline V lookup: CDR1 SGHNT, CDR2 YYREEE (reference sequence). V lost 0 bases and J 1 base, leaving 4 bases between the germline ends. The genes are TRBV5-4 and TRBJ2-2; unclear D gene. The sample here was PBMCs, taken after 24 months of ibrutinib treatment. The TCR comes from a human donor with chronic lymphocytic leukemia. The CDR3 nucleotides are TGTGCCAGCAGCTTGGCCGGGAACACCGGGGAGCTGTTTTTT. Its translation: CASSLAGNTGELFF.